This TCR beta chain is drawn from a study of glioma-infiltrating T cells after dendritic cell vaccination. The CDR3 loop spans 15 amino acids. Trimming at V came to 5 bases and at J to 1 base, leaving 7 bases not matched to a gene. Germline values: CDR1 SGHAT, CDR2 FQNNGV. Study outcomes and limitations: Longer survival after dendritic cell vaccination followed higher pretreatment TIL content.

This clone was seen repeatedly, ten times or more. Antigen: not known. Method: immunoSEQ multiplex PCR; TCRdb's copy keeps in-frame clones and lacks some. This sample has about 99,000 clones; 75% to 85% occur once, and the top ten carry about an eighth. This receptor was taken from a human donor with glioblastoma. This chain links TRBV11-2 with TRBJ2-7; 8 positions agree with TRBD1. Sequencing was performed on blood, taken before dendritic cell vaccination. CDR3 nucleotides: TGTGCCAGCAGCCAAGGACAGGGAATTTCCTACGAGCAGTACTTC. Its protein is CASSQGQGISYEQYF.